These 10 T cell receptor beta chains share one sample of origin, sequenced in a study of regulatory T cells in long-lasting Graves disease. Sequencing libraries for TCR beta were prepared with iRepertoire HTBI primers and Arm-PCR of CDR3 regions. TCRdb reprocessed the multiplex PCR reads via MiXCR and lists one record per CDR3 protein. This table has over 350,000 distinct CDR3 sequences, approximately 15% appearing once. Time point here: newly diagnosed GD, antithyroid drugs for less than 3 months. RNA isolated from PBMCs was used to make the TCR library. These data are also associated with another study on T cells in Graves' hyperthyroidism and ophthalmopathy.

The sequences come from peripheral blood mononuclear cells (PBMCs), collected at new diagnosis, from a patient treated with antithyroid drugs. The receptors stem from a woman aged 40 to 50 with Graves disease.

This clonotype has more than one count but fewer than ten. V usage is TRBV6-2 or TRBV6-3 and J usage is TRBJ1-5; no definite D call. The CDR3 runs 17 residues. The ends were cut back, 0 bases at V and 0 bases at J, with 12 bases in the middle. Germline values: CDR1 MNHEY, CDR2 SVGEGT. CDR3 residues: CASSYSGPGSSNQPQHF. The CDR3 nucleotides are TGTGCCAGCAGTTACTCGGGCCCGGGCTCTAGCAATCAGCCCCAGCATTTT.

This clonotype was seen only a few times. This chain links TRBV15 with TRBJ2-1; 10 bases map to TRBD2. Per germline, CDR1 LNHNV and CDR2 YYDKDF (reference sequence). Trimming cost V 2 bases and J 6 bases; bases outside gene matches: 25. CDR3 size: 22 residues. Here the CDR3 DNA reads TGTGCCACCAGCAGACCTCCCGAACAGGGTGGCACCGGGACTAGCGTGGGCAATGAGCAGTTCTTC. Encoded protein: CATSRPPEQGGTGTSVGNEQFF.

Written as DNA, the CDR3 is TGTGCCAGCAGTCAAACAGGGCTCGGGCAGTTCTTC. This codes for CASSQTGLGQFF. The genes are TRBV27 and TRBJ2-1; TRBD1 is a possible D gene (6 bases). The V and J ends lost 5 bases and 12 bases respectively, with 14 bases between them. From germline, CDR1 is MNHEY and CDR2 SMNVEV (reference sequence). This CDR3 has 12 residues.

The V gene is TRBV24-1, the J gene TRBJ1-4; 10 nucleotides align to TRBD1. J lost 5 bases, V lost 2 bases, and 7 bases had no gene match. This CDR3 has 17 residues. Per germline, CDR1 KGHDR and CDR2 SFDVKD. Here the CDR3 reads CATSDSGTGDPNEKLFF. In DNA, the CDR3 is TGTGCCACCAGTGATTCCGGGACAGGGGACCCGAATGAAAAACTGTTTTTT.

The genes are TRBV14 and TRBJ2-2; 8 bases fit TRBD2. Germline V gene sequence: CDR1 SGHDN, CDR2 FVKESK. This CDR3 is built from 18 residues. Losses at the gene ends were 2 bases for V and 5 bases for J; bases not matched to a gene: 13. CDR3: CASSQRRAGEVETGELFF. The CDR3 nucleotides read TGTGCCAGCAGCCAAAGGCGAGCGGGAGAAGTGGAGACCGGGGAGCTGTTTTTT. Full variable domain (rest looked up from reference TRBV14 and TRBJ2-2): EAGVTQFPSHSVIEKGQTVTLRCDPISGHDNLYWYRRVMGKEIKFLLHFVKESKQDESGMPNNRFLAERTGGTYSTLKVQPAELEDSGVYFCASSQRRAGEVETGELFFGEGSRLTVL.

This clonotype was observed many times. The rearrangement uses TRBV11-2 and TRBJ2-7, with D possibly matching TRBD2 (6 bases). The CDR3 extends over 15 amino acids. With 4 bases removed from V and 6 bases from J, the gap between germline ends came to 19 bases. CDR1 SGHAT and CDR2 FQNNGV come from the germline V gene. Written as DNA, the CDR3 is TGTGCCAGCAGCTCCTCGGAGGGAGGAAAGGGCGAGCAGTACTTC. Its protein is CASSSSEGGKGEQYF.

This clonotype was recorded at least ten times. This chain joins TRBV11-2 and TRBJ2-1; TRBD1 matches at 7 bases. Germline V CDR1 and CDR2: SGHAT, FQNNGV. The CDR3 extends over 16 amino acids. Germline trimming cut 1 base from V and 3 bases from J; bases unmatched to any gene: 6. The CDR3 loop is CASSLAPTGDYNEQFF. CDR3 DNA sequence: TGTGCCAGCAGCTTAGCCCCCACAGGGGACTACAATGAGCAGTTCTTC.

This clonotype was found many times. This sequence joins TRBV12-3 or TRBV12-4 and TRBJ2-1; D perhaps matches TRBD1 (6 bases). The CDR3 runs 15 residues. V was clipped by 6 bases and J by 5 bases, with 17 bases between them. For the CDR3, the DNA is TGTGCCAGCAGCTACAGGGATATAGTTAACAATGAGCAGTTCTTC. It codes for CASSYRDIVNNEQFF.

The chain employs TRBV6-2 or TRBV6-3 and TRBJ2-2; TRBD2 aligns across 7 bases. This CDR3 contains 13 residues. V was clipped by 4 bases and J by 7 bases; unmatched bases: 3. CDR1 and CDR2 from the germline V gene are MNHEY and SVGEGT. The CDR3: CASSFRGDGELFF. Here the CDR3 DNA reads TGTGCCAGCAGTTTCCGGGGGGACGGGGAGCTGTTTTTT.

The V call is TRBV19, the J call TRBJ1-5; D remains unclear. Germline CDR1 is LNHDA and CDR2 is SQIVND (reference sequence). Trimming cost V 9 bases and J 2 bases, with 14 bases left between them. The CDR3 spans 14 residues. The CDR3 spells CASAPVAGNQPQHF. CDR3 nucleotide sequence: TGTGCCAGCGCCCCGGTCGCGGGCAATCAGCCCCAGCATTTT.